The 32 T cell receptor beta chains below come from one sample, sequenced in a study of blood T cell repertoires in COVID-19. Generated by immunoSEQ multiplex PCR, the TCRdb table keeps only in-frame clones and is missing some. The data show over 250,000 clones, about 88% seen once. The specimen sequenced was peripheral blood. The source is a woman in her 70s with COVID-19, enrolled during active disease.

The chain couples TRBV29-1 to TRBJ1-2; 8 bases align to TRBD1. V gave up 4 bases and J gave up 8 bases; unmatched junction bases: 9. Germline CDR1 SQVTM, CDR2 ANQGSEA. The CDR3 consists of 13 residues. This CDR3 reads CSVVGQGAWGYTF. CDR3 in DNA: TGCAGCGTTGTTGGGCAGGGGGCATGGGGCTACACCTTC.

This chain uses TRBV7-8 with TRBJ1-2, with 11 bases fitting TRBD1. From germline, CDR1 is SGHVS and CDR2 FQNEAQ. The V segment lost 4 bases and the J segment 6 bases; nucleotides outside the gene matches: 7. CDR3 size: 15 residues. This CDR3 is CASSSGTGGINGYTF. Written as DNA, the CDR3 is TGTGCCAGCAGCTCCGGGACAGGGGGGATAAATGGCTACACCTTC.

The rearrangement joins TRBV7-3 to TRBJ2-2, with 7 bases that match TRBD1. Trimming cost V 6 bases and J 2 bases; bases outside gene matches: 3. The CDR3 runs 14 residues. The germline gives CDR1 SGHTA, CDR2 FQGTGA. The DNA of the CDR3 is TGTGCCAGCAGAGGGGGCAGAAACACCGGGGAGCTGTTTTTT. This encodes CASRGGRNTGELFF. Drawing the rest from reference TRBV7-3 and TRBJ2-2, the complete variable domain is GAGVSQTPSNKVTEKGKYVELRCDPISGHTALYWYRQSLGQGPEFLIYFQGTGAADDSGLPNDRFFAVRPEGSVSTLKIQRTERGDSAVYLCASRGGRNTGELFFGEGSRLTVL.

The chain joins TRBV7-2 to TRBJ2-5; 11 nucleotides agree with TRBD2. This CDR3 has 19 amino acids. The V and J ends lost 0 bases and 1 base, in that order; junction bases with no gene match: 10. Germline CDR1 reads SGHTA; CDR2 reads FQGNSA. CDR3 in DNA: TGTGCCAGCAGCTTAGCGGTTGGTACGGGACTAGCGGCCCAAGAGACCCAGTACTTC. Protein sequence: CASSLAVGTGLAAQETQYF.

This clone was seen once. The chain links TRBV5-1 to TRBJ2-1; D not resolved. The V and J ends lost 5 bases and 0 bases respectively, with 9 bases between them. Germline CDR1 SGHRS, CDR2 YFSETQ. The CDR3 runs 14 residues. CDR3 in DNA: TGCGCCAGCAGGCCTATTCCCTCCTACAATGAGCAGTTCTTC. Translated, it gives CASRPIPSYNEQFF. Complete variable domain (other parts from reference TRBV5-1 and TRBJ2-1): KAGVTQTPRYLIKTRGQQVTLSCSPISGHRSVSWYQQTPGQGLQFLFEYFSETQRNKGNFPGRFSGRQFSNSRSEMNVSTLELGDSALYLCASRPIPSYNEQFFGPGTRLTVL.

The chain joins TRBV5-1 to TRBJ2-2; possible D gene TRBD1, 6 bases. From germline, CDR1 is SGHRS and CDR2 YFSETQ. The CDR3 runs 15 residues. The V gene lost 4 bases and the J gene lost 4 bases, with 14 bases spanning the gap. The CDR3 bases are TGCGCCAGCAGCCTCACAGGGTCGAGCACCGGGGAGCTGTTTTTT. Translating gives CASSLTGSSTGELFF.

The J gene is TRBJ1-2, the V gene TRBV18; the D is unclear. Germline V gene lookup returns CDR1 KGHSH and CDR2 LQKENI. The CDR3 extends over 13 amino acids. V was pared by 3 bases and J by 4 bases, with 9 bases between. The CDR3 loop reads CASSPTDGYGYTF. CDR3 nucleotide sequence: TGTGCCAGCTCACCGACTGACGGCTATGGCTACACCTTC.

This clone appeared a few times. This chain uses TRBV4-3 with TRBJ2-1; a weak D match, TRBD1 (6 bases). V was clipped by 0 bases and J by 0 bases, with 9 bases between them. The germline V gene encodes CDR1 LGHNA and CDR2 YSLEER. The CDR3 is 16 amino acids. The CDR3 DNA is TGCGCCAGCAGCCAAGACAACAGGGCCTCCTACAATGAGCAGTTCTTC. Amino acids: CASSQDNRASYNEQFF.

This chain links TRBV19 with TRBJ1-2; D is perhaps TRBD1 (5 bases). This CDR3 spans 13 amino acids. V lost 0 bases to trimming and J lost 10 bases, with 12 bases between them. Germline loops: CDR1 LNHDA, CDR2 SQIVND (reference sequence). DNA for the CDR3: TGTGCCAGTAGTATAGAGGGACTACTTAACTACACCTTC. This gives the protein CASSIEGLLNYTF. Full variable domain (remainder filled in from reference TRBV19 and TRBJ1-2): DGGITQSPKYLFRKEGQNVTLSCEQNLNHDAMYWYRQDPGQGLRLIYYSQIVNDFQKGDIAEGYSVSREKKESFPLTVTSAQKNPTAFYLCASSIEGLLNYTFGSGTRLTVV.

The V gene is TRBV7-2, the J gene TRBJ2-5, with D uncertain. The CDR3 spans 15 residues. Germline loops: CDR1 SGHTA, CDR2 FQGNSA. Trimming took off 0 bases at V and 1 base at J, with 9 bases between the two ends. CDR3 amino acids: CASSLALGSQETQYF. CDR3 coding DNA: TGTGCCAGCAGCTTAGCGCTTGGCAGCCAAGAGACCCAGTACTTC. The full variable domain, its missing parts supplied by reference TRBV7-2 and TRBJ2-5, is GAGVSQSPSNKVTEKGKDVELRCDPISGHTALYWYRQSLGQGLEFLIYFQGNSAPDKSGLPSDRFSAERTGGSVSTLTIQRTQQEDSAVYLCASSLALGSQETQYFGPGTRLLVL.

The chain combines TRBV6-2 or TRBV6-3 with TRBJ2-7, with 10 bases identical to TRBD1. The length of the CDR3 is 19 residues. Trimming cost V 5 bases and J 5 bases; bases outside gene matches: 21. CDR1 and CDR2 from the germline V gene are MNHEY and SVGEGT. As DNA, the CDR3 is TGTGCCAGCAGTCCCCGGCGAGACAGGGGGCATTTAGGGAAGGACGAGCAGTACTTC. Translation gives CASSPRRDRGHLGKDEQYF.

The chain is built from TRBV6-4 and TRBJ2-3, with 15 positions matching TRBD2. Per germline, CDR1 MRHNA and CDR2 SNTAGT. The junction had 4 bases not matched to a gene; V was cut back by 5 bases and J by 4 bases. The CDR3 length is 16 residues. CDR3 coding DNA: TGTGCCAGCAGTCCGGGACTAGCGGGGGGCCCAGATACGCAGTATTTT. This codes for CASSPGLAGGPDTQYF.

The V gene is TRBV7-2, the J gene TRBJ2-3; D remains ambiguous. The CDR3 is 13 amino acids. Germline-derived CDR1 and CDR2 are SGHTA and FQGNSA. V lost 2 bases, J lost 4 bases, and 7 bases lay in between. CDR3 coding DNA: TGTGCCAGCAGCTTATTATCGGCAGATACGCAGTATTTT. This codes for CASSLLSADTQYF.

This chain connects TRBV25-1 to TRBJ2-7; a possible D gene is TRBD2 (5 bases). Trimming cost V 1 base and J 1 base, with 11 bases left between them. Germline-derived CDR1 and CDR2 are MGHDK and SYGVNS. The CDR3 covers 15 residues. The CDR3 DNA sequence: TGTGCCAGCAGTGAATGGAAACTAGGGTCCTACGAGCAGTACTTC. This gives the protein CASSEWKLGSYEQYF.

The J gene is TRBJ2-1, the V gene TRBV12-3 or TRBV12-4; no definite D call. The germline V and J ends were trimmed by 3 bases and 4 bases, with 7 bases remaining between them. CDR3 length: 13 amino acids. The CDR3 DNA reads TGTGCCAGCAGTTTTACAGCTTACAATGAGCAGTTCTTC. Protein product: CASSFTAYNEQFF.

CDR3 nucleotides: TGTGCCAGCAGCGTCCGGGGTAGCGGGGGCGATACGCAGTATTTT. It yields the protein CASSVRGSGGDTQYF. V gene TRBV9 combines with J gene TRBJ2-3, with 9 nucleotides matching TRBD2. Germline-derived CDR1 and CDR2 are SGDLS and YYNGEE. Germline trimming cut 2 bases from V and 6 bases from J; bases unmatched to any gene: 7. The CDR3 is 15 residues long. Looking up the rest from reference TRBV9 and TRBJ2-3 gives the full variable domain: DSGVTQTPKHLITATGQRVTLRCSPRSGDLSVYWYQQSLDQGLQFLIQYYNGEERAKGNILERFSAQQFPDLHSELNLSSLELGDSALYFCASSVRGSGGDTQYFGPGTRLTVL.

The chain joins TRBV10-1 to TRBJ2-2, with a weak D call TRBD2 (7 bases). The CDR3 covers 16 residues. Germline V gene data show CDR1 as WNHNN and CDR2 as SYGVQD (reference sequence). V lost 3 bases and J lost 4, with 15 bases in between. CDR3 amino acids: CASSDSRGGRTGELFF. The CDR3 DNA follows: TGCGCCAGCAGTGATAGTAGGGGGGGCCGCACCGGGGAGCTGTTTTTT.

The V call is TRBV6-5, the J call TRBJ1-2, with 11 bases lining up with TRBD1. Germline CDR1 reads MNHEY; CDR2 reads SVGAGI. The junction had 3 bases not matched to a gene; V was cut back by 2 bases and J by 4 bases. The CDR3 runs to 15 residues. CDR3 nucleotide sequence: TGTGCCAGCAGTTACGGGACAGGGGGTGGCTATGGCTACACCTTC. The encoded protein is CASSYGTGGGYGYTF.

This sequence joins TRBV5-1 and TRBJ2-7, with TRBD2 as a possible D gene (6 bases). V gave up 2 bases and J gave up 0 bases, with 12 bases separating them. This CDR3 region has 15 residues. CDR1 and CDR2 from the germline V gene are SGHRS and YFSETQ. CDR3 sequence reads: CASSFSGADSYEQYF. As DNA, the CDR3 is TGCGCCAGCAGCTTTTCGGGAGCTGACTCCTACGAGCAGTACTTC. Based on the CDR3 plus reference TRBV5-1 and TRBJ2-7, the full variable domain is KAGVTQTPRYLIKTRGQQVTLSCSPISGHRSVSWYQQTPGQGLQFLFEYFSETQRNKGNFPGRFSGRQFSNSRSEMNVSTLELGDSALYLCASSFSGADSYEQYFGPGTRLTVT.

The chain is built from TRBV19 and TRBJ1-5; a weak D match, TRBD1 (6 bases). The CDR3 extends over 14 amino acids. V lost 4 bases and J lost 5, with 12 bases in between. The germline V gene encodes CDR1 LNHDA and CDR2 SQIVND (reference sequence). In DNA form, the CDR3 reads TGTGCCAGTAGTACCACAGGGTGGGATCAGCCCCAGCATTTT. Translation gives CASSTTGWDQPQHF.

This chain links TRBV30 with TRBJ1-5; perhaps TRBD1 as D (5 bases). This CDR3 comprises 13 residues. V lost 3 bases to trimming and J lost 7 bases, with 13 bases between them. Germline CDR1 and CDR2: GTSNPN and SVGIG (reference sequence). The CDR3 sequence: CAWSGGLEQPQHF. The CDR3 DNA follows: TGTGCCTGGAGCGGGGGTTTAGAACAGCCCCAGCATTTT.

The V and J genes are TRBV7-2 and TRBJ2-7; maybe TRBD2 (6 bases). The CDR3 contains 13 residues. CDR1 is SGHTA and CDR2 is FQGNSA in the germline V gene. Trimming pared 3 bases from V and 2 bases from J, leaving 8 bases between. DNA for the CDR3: TGTGCCAGCAGCTTGACTAGTCCCTACGAGCAGTACTTC. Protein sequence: CASSLTSPYEQYF.

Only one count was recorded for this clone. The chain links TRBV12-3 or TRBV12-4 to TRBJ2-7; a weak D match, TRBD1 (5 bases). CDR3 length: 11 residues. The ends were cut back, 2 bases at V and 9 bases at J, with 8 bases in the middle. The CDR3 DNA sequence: TGTGCCAGCAGTTTAAGGCAGGGGCAGTACTTC. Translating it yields CASSLRQGQYF.

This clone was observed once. CDR3 loop: CASSPISSVSGNTIYF. The CDR3 nucleotides are TGCGCCAGCAGCCCGATCTCGAGCGTATCTGGAAACACCATATATTTT. The V and J genes are TRBV5-1 and TRBJ1-3, with D unresolved. The CDR3 contains 16 residues. Germline assignment: CDR1 SGHRS and CDR2 YFSETQ. V was shortened by 4 bases and J by 1 base, with 15 bases between the two germline ends.

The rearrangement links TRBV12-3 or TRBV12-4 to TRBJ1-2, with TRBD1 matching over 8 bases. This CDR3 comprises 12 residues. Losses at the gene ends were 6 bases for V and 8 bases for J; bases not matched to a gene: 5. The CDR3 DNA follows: TGTGCCAGCAGCGACAGGGGATTGGGCTACACCTTC. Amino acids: CASSDRGLGYTF.

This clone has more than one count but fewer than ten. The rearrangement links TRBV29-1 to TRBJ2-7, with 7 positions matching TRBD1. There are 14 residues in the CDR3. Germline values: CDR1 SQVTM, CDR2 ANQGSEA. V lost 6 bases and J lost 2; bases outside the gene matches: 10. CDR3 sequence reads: CSVGEGAKAYEQYF. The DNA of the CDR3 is TGCAGCGTCGGTGAGGGGGCGAAGGCCTACGAGCAGTACTTC.

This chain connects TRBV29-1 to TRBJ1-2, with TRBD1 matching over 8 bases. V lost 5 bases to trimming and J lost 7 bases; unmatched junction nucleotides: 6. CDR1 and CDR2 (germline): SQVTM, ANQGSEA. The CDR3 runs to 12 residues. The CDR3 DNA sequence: TGCAGCGTTCGACAGGGGTTTAGTGGCTACACCTTC. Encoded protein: CSVRQGFSGYTF.

CDR3 in amino acids: CASSEWVAKETQYF. In nucleotides, the CDR3 is TGTGCCAGCAGTGAATGGGTAGCGAAGGAGACCCAGTACTTC. V gene TRBV2 combines with J gene TRBJ2-5; tentative D call: TRBD2 (5 bases). This CDR3 spans 14 amino acids. Trimming took 2 bases from V and 5 from J, leaving 12 bases between them. CDR1 SNHLY and CDR2 FYNNEI come from the germline V gene.

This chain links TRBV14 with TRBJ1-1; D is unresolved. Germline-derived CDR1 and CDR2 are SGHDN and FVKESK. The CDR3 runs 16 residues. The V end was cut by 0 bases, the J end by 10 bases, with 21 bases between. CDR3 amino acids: CASSQDLSVPTMTAFF. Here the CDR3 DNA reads TGTGCCAGCAGCCAAGATTTGAGCGTTCCCACAATGACAGCTTTCTTT.

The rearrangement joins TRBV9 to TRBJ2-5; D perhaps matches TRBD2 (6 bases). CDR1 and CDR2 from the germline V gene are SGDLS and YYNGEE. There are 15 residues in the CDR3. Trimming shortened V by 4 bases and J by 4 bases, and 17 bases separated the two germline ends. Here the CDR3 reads CASSPRTNEGETQYF. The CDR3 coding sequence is TGTGCCAGCAGCCCCCGGACTAACGAGGGAGAGACCCAGTACTTC.

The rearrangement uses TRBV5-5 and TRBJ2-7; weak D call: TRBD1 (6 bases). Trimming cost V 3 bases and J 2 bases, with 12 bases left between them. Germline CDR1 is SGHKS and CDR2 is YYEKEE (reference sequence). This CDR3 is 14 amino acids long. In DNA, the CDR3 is TGTGCCAGCAGCTCACCGGGACAAACCTACGAGCAGTACTTC. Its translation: CASSSPGQTYEQYF.

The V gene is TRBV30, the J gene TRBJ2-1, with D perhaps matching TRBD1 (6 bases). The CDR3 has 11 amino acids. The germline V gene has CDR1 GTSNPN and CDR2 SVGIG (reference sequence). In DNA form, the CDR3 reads TGTGCGGGCCAGGGGTACGATGAGCAGTTCTTC. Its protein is CAGQGYDEQFF.